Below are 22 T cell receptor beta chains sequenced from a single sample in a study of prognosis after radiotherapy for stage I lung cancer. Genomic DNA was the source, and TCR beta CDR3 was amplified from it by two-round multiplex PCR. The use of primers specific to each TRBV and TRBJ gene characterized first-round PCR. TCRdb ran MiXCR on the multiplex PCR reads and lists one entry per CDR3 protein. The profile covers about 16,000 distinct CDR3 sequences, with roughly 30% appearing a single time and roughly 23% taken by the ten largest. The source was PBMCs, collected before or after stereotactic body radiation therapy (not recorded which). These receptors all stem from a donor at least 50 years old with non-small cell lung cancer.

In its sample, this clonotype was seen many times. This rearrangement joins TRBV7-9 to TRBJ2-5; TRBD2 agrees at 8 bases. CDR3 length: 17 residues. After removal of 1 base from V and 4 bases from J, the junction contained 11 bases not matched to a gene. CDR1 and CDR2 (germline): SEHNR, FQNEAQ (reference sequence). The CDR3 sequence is CASSLVIAGKAVETQYF. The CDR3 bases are TGTGCCAGCAGCTTAGTGATAGCGGGAAAAGCTGTAGAGACCCAGTACTTC.

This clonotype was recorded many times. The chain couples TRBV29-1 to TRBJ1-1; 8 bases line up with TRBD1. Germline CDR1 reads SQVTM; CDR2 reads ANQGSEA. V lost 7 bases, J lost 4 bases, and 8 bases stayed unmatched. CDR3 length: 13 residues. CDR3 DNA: TGCAGCGGGGAGGACAGGGTCGCCACTGAAGCTTTCTTT. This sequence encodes CSGEDRVATEAFF.

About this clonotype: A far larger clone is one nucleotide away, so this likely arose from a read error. Here the CDR3 reads CASRTSGLAENTWELFF. The DNA of the CDR3 is TGTGCCAGCAGGACCTCGGGACTAGCGGAAAACACCTGGGAGCTGTTTTTT. V usage is TRBV2 and J usage is TRBJ2-2; TRBD2 aligns across 11 bases. Germline-derived CDR1 and CDR2 are SNHLY and FYNNEI. This CDR3 spans 17 amino acids.

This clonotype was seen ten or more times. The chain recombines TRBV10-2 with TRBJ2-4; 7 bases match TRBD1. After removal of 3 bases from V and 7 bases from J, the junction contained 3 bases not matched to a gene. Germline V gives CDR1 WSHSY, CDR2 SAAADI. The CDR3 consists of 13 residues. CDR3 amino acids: CASSEATGNIQYF. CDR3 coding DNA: TGCGCCAGCAGTGAAGCGACAGGGAACATTCAGTACTTC.

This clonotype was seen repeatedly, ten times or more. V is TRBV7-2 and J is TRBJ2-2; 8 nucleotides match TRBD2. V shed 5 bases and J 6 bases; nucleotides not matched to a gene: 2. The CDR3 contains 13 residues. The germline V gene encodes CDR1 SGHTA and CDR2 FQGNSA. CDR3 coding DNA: TGTGCCAGCAGCCAGGGACTAGCCGGGGAGCTGTTTTTT. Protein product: CASSQGLAGELFF.

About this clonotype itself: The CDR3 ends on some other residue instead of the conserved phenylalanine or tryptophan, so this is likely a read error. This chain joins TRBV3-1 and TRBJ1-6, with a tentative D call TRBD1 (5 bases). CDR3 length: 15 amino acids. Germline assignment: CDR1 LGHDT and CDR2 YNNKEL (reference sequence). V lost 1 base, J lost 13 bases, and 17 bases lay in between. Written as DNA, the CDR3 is TGTGCCAGCAGCCAAGGGGGCGGAGACGGTTCGCCCCTCCACTAT. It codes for CASSQGGGDGSPLHY.

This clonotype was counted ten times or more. As DNA, the CDR3 is TGCGCCAGCAGCGCCACCGGGACAGGGTATAACGAGCAGTACTTC. Amino acid sequence: CASSATGTGYNEQYF. The J gene is TRBJ2-7, the V gene TRBV5-1; 9 bases map to TRBD1. CDR1 is SGHRS, CDR2 YFSETQ, per germline. The CDR3 spans 15 residues. Germline trimming cut 4 bases from V and 5 bases from J; bases unmatched to any gene: 10. Full variable domain (missing parts from reference TRBV5-1 and TRBJ2-7): KAGVTQTPRYLIKTRGQQVTLSCSPISGHRSVSWYQQTPGQGLQFLFEYFSETQRNKGNFPGRFSGRQFSNSRSEMNVSTLELGDSALYLCASSATGTGYNEQYFGPGTRLTVT.

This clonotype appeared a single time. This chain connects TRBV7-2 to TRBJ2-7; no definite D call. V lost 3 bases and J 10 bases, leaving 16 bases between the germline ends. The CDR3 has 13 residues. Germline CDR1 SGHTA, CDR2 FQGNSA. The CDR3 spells CASSLVSAYYQYF. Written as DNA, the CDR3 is TGTGCCAGCAGCTTGGTCAGTGCCTACTATCAGTACTTC.

CDR3 amino acids: CASIPTVSGRALLGRNEQFF. As DNA, the CDR3 is TGTGCCAGCATCCCCACAGTGAGCGGGAGGGCACTCCTAGGGCGCAATGAGCAGTTCTTC. The V gene is TRBV6-2 or TRBV6-3, the J gene TRBJ2-1, with 10 bases aligning to TRBD2. V lost 7 bases, J lost 6 bases, and 24 bases stayed unmatched. The CDR3 extends over 20 amino acids. Germline lookup yields CDR1 MNHEY and CDR2 SVGEGT.

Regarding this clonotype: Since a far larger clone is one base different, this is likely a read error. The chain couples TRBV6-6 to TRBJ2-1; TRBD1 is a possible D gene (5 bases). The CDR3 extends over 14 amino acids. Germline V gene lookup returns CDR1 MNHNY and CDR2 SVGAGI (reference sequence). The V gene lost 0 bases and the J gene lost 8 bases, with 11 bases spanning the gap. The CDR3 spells CASSYSGVRYEQFF. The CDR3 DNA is TGTGCCAGCAGTTACTCAGGGGTAAGGTATGAGCAGTTCTTC.

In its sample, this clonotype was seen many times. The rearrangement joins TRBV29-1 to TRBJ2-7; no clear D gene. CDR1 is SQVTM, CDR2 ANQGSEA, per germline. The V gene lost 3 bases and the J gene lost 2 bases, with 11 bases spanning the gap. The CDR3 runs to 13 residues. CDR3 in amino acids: CSVEGNGPYEQYF. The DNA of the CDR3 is TGCAGCGTTGAGGGGAACGGACCCTACGAGCAGTACTTC.

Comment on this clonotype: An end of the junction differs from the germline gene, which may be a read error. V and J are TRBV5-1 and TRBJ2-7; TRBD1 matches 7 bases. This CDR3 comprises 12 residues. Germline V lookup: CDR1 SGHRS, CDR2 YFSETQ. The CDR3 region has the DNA TGCGCCGGCAGTGACAGGGTCCACGAGAAGTACTTC. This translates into CAGSDRVHEKYF. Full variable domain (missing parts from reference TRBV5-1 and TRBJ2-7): KAGVTQTPRYLIKTRGQQVTLSCSPISGHRSVSWYQQTPGQGLQFLFEYFSETQRNKGNFPGRFSGRQFSNSRSEMNVSTLELGDSALYLCAGSDRVHEKYFGPGTRLTVT.

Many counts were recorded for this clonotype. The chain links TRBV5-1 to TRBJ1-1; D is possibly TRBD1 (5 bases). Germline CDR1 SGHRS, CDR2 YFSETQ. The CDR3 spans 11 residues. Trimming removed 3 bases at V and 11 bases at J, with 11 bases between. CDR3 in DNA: TGCGCCAGCAGCTCGGCAGGGTGGGCTTTCTTT. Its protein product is CASSSAGWAFF.

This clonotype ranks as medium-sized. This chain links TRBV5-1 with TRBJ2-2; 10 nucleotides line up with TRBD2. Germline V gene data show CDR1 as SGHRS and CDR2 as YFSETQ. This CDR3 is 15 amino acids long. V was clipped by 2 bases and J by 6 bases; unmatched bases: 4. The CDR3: CASSFLAGDAGELFF. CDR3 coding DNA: TGCGCCAGCAGCTTCCTAGCGGGAGATGCCGGGGAGCTGTTTTTT.

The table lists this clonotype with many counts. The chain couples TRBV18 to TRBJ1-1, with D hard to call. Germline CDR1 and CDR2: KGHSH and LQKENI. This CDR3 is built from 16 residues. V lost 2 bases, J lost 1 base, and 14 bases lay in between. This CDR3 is CASSPRSRSGNTEAFF. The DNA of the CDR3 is TGTGCCAGCTCACCAAGGTCCCGGAGTGGGAACACTGAAGCTTTCTTT.

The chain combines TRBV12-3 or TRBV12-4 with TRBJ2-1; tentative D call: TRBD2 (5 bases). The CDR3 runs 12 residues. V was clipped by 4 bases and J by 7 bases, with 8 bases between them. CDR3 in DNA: TGTGCCAGCAGTTCGGACTCGAATGAGCAGTTCTTC. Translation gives CASSSDSNEQFF.

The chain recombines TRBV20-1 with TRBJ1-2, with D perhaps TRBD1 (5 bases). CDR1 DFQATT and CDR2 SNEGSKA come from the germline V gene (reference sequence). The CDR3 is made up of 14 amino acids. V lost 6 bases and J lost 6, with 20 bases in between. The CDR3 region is CSATKVPGRDGYTF. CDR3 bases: TGCAGTGCGACCAAAGTTCCAGGGAGGGATGGCTACACCTTC.

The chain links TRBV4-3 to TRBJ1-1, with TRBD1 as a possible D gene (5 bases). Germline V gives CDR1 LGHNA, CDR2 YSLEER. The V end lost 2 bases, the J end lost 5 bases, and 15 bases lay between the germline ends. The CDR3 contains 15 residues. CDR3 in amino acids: CASSQLSGVGTEAFF. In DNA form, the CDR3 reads TGCGCCAGCAGCCAATTATCGGGGGTAGGGACTGAAGCTTTCTTT.

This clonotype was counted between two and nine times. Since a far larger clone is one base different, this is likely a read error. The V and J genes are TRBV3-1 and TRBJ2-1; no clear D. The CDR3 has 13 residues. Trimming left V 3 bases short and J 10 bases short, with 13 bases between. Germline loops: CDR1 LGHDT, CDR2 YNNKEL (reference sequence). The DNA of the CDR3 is TGTGCCAGCAGCCAGTCTATCCTCCCCGAGCAGTTCTTC. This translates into CASSQSILPEQFF.

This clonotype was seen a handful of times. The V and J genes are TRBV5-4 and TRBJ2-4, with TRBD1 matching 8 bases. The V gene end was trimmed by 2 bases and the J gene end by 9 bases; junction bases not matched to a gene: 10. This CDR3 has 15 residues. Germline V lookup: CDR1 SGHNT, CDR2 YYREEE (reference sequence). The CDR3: CASSLSSETGAIQYF. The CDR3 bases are TGTGCCAGCAGCTTAAGCTCCGAGACAGGGGCCATTCAGTACTTC.

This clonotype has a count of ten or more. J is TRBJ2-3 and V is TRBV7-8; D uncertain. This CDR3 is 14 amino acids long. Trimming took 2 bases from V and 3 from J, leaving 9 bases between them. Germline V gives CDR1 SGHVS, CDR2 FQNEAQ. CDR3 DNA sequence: TGTGCCAGCAGCTTACTGCTAGTTACAGATACGCAGTATTTT. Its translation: CASSLLLVTDTQYF.

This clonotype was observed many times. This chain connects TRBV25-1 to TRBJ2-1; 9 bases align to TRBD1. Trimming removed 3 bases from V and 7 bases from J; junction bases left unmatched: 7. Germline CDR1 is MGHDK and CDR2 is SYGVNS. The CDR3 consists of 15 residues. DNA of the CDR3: TGTGCCAGCAGTGAGCCGGGACAGGGAGTGAATGAGCAGTTCTTC. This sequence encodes CASSEPGQGVNEQFF.